This TCR beta chain comes out of a study of vaccination effects on CD4 cells after COVID-19. General study findings and limits: By a late point after vaccination, infection- and vaccine-induced clones had shrunk markedly through clonal contraction.

The ViraFEST assay expanded antigen-specific CD4+ T cells with viral peptide pools before sequencing. An approximately ten-day culture period preceded the isolation of CD4+ T cells. In the vaccine recipients, nucleocapsid antibodies were negative and there was no prior SARS-CoV-2 infection. Wells each received two million PBMC, cultured with approximately 10 IU/ml IL-2 and roughly 10 ug/ml peptides. A half-volume exchange with IL-2 medium occurred on days 3 and 7. This clone was picked up one time. No antigen is known for it. Profiling relied on immunoSEQ multiplex PCR, and the TCRdb table lists in-frame clones only, not all of them. Among some 24,000 clones listed, approximately 80% were seen once. This CDR3 spans 17 amino acids. After removal of 3 bases from V and 7 bases from J, the junction contained 12 bases not matched to a gene. CDR1 is MNHNS and CDR2 is SASEGT in the germline V gene.

The rearrangement joins TRBV6-1 to TRBJ1-5; 10 bases agree with TRBD1. The TCR originated in a human donor who received a COVID-19 vaccine. Material: CD4+ T cells from PBMCs cultured with HCoV-NL63 spike peptides, obtained before COVID-19 vaccination. The CDR3 DNA is TGTGCCAGCAGTGATTATTTTGGACAGGGGGTAAGGCAGCCCCAGCATTTT. Its protein product is CASSDYFGQGVRQPQHF.